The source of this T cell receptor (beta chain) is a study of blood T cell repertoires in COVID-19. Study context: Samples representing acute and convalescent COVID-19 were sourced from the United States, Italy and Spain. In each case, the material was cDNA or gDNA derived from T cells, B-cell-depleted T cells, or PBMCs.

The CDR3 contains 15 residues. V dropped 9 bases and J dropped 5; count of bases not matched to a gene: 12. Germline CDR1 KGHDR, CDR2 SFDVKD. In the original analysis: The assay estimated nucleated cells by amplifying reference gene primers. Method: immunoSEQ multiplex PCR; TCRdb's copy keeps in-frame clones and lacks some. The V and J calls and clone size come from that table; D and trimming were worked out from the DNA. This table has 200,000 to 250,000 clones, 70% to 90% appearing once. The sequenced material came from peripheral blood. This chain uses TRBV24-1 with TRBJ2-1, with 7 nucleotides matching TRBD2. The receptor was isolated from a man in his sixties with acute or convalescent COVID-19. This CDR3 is CATGGGGNGDNEQFF. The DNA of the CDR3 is TGTGCCACCGGGGGGGGAGGGAATGGGGACAATGAGCAGTTCTTC.